What follows are 4 T cell receptor beta chains derived from one specimen sequenced in a study of blood T cell repertoires in COVID-19. The table came from immunoSEQ multiplex PCR; TCRdb's copy has only in-frame clones and leaves some out. The sample holds some 280,000 clones; approximately 86% are singletons and the top ten take approximately 4.1%. The sequencing sample was made of peripheral blood. These receptor sequences come from a woman between 50 and 59 years old with active or convalescent COVID-19.

The chain has TRBV15 and TRBJ1-1, with 7 bases identical to TRBD1. Losses at the gene ends were 1 base for V and 4 bases for J; bases not matched to a gene: 6. The CDR3 runs 15 residues. Germline V gene data show CDR1 as LNHNV and CDR2 as YYDKDF (reference sequence). CDR3 in amino acids: CATSRVPAGGTEAFF. CDR3 DNA: TGTGCCACCAGCAGAGTCCCGGCAGGGGGCACTGAAGCTTTCTTT.

This clone showed up just a few times. The rearrangement links TRBV29-1 to TRBJ1-2; 9 nucleotides line up with TRBD1. CDR3 length equals 13 residues. Trimming removed 8 bases from V and 6 bases from J; junction bases left unmatched: 10. Germline V CDR1 and CDR2: SQVTM, ANQGSEA. The CDR3 spells CSSRDRESNGYTF. In DNA, the CDR3 is TGCAGCTCCCGGGACAGGGAGTCCAATGGCTACACCTTC.

This chain connects TRBV19 to TRBJ2-2; D perhaps matches TRBD2 (6 bases). The germline V gene encodes CDR1 LNHDA and CDR2 SQIVND (reference sequence). Between the trimmed V and J ends, which lost 9 bases and 3 bases, there was a span of 14 bases. CDR3 length: 14 residues. DNA of the CDR3: TGTGCCAGCCAGGGTTTAGCGGACACCGGGGAGCTGTTTTTT. This translates into CASQGLADTGELFF.

The chain employs TRBV19 and TRBJ2-2; 9 nucleotides align to TRBD1. From germline, CDR1 is LNHDA and CDR2 SQIVND (reference sequence). This CDR3 has 17 amino acids. J was trimmed by 6 bases and V by 4 bases; bases with no gene match: 12. The CDR3 DNA sequence: TGTGCCAGTAGTAGAACCCCGACAGGGGGTCAATCCGGGGAGCTGTTTTTT. Translated: CASSRTPTGGQSGELFF.